This TCR beta chain was sequenced in a study of shared clonotypes between healthy human individuals. Germline CDR1 reads SGDLS; CDR2 reads YYNGEE. Trimming took 4 bases from V and 5 from J, leaving 15 bases between them. The CDR3 is made up of 14 amino acids. Sequenced by immunoSEQ multiplex PCR; TCRdb stores in-frame clones only, minus some. The sample includes roughly 2.5 million clones, around nine tenths of them seen just once. The receptor comes from a man aged 18 to 29 in good health. The chain is built from TRBV9 and TRBJ2-5, with a tentative D call TRBD2 (5 bases). Sample: naive CD4+ T cells sorted from blood. Indicated subset: CD45RA+ positively selected. The CDR3 is CASSQGPAGETQYF. CDR3 sequence (DNA): TGTGCCAGCAGCCAAGGGCCCGCGGGCGAGACCCAGTACTTC.